The sequence of this T cell receptor (beta chain) was determined in a study of blood T cells in healthy people across ages. Broader study findings: Estimates based on one million T cells were treated as lower bounds.

The table lists this clonotype with a few counts. Its target is not known. Trimming cost V 4 bases and J 10 bases, with 13 bases left between them. The CDR3 has 12 residues. In germline, CDR1 is LGHDT, CDR2 YNNKEL (reference sequence). Combining a sample-barcoded 5' primer with a J-beta primer mix, a second PCR ran for roughly 7 to 12 cycles. Unique molecular identifiers of 12 random nucleotides labeled each cDNA. TCRdb re-called the 5' RACE reads with MiXCR, one entry per CDR3 protein. This table holds 1.5 million or so distinct CDR3 sequences, 35% to 45% found once. The sequence derives from a woman between 18 and 29 years old in good health. Sequences were obtained from blood. The chain recombines TRBV3-1 with TRBJ1-1, with D possibly being TRBD1 (5 bases). The CDR3 is CASSRPGDGAFF. Here the CDR3 DNA reads TGTGCCAGCAGCCGACCGGGGGACGGAGCTTTCTTT. Full variable domain (rest looked up from reference TRBV3-1 and TRBJ1-1): DTAVSQTPKYLVTQMGNDKSIKCEQNLGHDTMYWYKQDSKKFLKIMFSYNNKELIINETVPNRFSPKSPDKAHLNLHINSLELGDSAVYFCASSRPGDGAFFGQGTRLTVV.